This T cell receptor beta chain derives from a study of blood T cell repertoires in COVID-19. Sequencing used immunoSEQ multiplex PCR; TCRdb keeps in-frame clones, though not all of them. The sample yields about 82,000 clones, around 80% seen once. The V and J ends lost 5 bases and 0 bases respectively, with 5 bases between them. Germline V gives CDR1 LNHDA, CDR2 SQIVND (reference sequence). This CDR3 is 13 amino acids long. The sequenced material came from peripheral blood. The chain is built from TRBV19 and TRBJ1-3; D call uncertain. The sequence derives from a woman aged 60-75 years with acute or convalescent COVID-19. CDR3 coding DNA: TGTGCCAGTAGTGTCAACTCTGGAAACACCATATATTTT. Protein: CASSVNSGNTIYF. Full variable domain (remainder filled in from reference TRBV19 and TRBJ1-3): DGGITQSPKYLFRKEGQNVTLSCEQNLNHDAMYWYRQDPGQGLRLIYYSQIVNDFQKGDIAEGYSVSREKKESFPLTVTSAQKNPTAFYLCASSVNSGNTIYFGEGSWLTVV.